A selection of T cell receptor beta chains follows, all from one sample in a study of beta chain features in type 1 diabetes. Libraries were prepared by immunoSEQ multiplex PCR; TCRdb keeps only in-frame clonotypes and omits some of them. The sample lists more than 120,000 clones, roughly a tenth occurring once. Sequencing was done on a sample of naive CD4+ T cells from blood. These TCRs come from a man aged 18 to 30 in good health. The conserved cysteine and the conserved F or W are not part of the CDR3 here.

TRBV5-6	ASSLRGINEKLF
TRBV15	ATSGYRGSYNEQF
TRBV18	ASSPGQGPNSPLH
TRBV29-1	SLFSGGYNEQF
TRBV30	AWRDRGVETQY
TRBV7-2	ASSSRRRQETQY
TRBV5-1	ASSSDREYGYT
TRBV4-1	ASSQDISTDTQY
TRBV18	ASSPPSNRVNTEAF
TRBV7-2	ASSPRQGAVTGELF
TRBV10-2	ASTYLGGLNTGELF
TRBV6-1	AGGGVNSYEQY
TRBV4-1	ASSQDSVGRGRGYT
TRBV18	ASSVGLNQPQH
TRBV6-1	ASSGGQGGFEQY
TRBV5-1	ASSPKGTDTQY
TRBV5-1	ASSRGGGALTDTQY
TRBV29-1	SVGGGEQF
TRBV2	ASSEELTMY
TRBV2	ASSAALGGRETQY
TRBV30	AWGDTSDTGELF
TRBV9	ASSPDRASEQY
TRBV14	ASSGQITDTQY
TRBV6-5	ASSGVGQGRRGYT
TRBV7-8	ASSFGTVINEQF
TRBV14	ASDQEDEKLF
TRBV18	ASSPPTGDEQY
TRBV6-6	ASSADGNYGYT
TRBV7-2	ASSLASRAGYT
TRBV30	AWSGATSGNTIY
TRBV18	ASSTNNLATDTQY
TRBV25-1	ASSATTDTQY
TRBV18	ASFGGNYGYT
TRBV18	ASSPNGAGNTEAF
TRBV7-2	ASSLQGAVVMDTQY
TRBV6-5	ASSYSWGGSYNEQF
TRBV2	ASTGDWGTDTQY
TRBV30	AWRSTSGGDEQY
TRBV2	ASRGTGGRQETQY
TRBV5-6	ASSLGEGVGETQY
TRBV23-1	ASSQSRISPGTANTEAF
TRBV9	ASSVNGANGNTIY
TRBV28	ASSRPGQGSEQY
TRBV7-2	ASSSGLAGGWQETQY